Listed below are T cell receptor beta chains from one sample, sequenced in a study of shared clonotypes between healthy human individuals. Measured with immunoSEQ multiplex PCR; TCRdb has only the in-frame clones, and not every one. This table has hundreds of thousands of clones, around 90% appearing once. The specimen was naive CD8+ T cells sorted from blood. These receptors were collected from a man between 25 and 39 years old in good health. The CDR3 runs from the conserved cysteine through the conserved F or W. A D gene is named only where the DNA matches it firmly. Clone size is not always given. Where it is, it says once, few, many or a class for expanded clones.

>NA|TRBV12-5|TRBD1|TRBJ1-1
CASGGTGANTEAFF
TGTGCTAGTGGCGGAACAGGGGCCAACACTGAAGCTTTCTTT
>once|TRBV7-9|NA|TRBJ1-1
CASSLAQGRNTEAFF
TGTGCCAGCAGCTTAGCGCAGGGGAGGAACACTGAAGCTTTCTTT
>NA|TRBV19|NA|TRBJ1-5
CASAPRQGSHSNQPQHF
TGTGCCAGTGCACCTCGTCAGGGTTCCCATAGCAATCAGCCCCAGCATTTT
>NA|TRBV15|TRBD2|TRBJ2-1
CATSRDLASGVLGAYNEQFF
TGTGCCACCAGCAGAGATTTGGCTAGCGGGGTGCTAGGGGCCTACAATGAGCAGTTCTTC
>NA|TRBV2|TRBD2|TRBJ2-1
CASEGTSGINEQFF
TGTGCCAGCGAAGGGACTAGCGGGATCAATGAGCAGTTCTTC
>NA|TRBV7-2|TRBD1|TRBJ2-7
CASSNYGVLGTDYEQYF
TGTGCCAGCAGCAATTATGGGGTTTTGGGGACAGACTACGAGCAGTACTTC
>NA|TRBV10-3|NA|TRBJ2-5
CAISDGLGEQGIFQETQYF
TGTGCCATCAGTGACGGGTTGGGGGAACAGGGAATTTTCCAAGAGACCCAGTACTTC
>NA|TRBV4-3|TRBD2|TRBJ2-1
CASSHTGLAPYNEQFF
TGCGCCAGCAGCCACACAGGACTAGCTCCGTACAATGAGCAGTTCTTC
>NA|TRBV28|NA|TRBJ2-7
CASSLYGGISYEQYF
TGTGCCAGCAGTTTATATGGAGGAATCTCCTACGAGCAGTACTTC
>NA|TRBV6-1|TRBD2|TRBJ2-1
CASSEGGLAGSSYNEQFF
TGTGCCAGCAGTGAAGGGGGACTAGCGGGTAGCTCCTACAATGAGCAGTTCTTC
>NA|TRBV27|TRBD1|TRBJ2-1
CASSRGTGVFNEQFF
TGTGCCAGCAGCCGTGGGACAGGGGTCTTCAATGAGCAGTTCTTC
>NA|TRBV7-8|NA|TRBJ2-7
CASSPDSAYEQYF
TGTGCCAGCAGCCCAGACAGTGCCTACGAGCAGTACTTC
>NA|TRBV9|TRBD2|TRBJ2-1
CASSPRGGRGNEQFF
TGTGCCAGCAGCCCCCGGGGGGGCCGCGGCAATGAGCAGTTCTTC
>NA|TRBV6-1|TRBD2|TRBJ2-7
CASSEEVSGSYEQYF
TGTGCCAGCAGTGAAGAAGTTAGCGGGAGTTACGAGCAGTACTTC
>NA|TRBV19|NA|TRBJ2-1
CASSILPLEQAPSNEQFF
TGTGCCAGTAGTATTCTACCCCTCGAACAGGCCCCTAGCAATGAGCAGTTCTTC
>NA|TRBV5-6|TRBD1|TRBJ2-7
CASSWVTDRGPYEQYF
TGTGCCAGCAGCTGGGTGACGGACAGGGGGCCCTACGAGCAGTACTTC
>NA|TRBV28|NA|TRBJ2-5
CASSLGQGIISETQYF
TGTGCCAGCAGTTTGGGCCAGGGGATCATTTCGGAGACCCAGTACTTC
>NA|TRBV4-3|NA|TRBJ1-3
CASSQGDGTFSGNTIYF
TGCGCCAGCAGCCAAGGGGACGGTACCTTCTCTGGAAACACCATATATTTT
>NA|TRBV28|NA|TRBJ1-5
CASRGRFYSNQPQHF
TGTGCCAGCAGGGGACGATTTTATAGCAATCAGCCCCAGCATTTT
>NA|TRBV7-9|NA|TRBJ2-1
CASSPDGNNEQFF
TGTGCCAGCAGCCCCGACGGGAACAATGAGCAGTTCTTC
>NA|TRBV15|NA|TRBJ1-5
CATSRDLGLNQPQHF
TGTGCCACCAGCAGAGATCTCGGTCTCAATCAGCCCCAGCATTTT
>NA|TRBV28|NA|TRBJ2-3
CASSFDKSSTDTQYF
TGTGCCAGCAGTTTTGACAAATCTAGCACAGATACGCAGTATTTT
>few|TRBV10-3|NA|TRBJ2-1
CAISESNEQFF
TGTGCCATCAGTGAGTCGAATGAGCAGTTCTTC
>NA|TRBV5-4|TRBD1|TRBJ2-7
CASRGGQDSYEQYF
TGTGCCAGCAGGGGGGGACAGGATTCCTACGAGCAGTACTTC
>NA|TRBV27|NA|TRBJ1-5
CASSPFGAVNQPQHF
TGTGCCAGCAGTCCTTTTGGAGCTGTCAATCAGCCCCAGCATTTT
>once|TRBV7-9|TRBD2|TRBJ2-2
CASSPAGAGRVRGELFF
TGTGCCAGCAGCCCCGCCGGAGCGGGACGAGTCCGGGGGGAGCTGTTTTTT
>NA|TRBV27|NA|TRBJ1-5
CASSLSGINQPQHF
TGTGCCAGCAGTTTATCAGGGATCAATCAGCCCCAGCATTTT
>NA|TRBV4-1|NA|TRBJ2-7
CASSQGASYEQYF
TGCGCCAGCAGCCAAGGTGCGAGCTACGAGCAGTACTTC
>NA|TRBV27|NA|TRBJ2-7
CASSLSGTAGSSYEQYF
TGTGCCAGCAGTTTGTCGGGGACGGCTGGGAGCTCCTACGAGCAGTACTTC
>NA|TRBV4-2|TRBD1|TRBJ1-2
CASSFPDRADGYTF
TGTGCCAGCAGCTTCCCTGACAGGGCTGATGGCTACACCTTC
>NA|TRBV5-1|NA|TRBJ2-1
CASSLAPSYNEQFF
TGCGCCAGCAGCTTGGCACCTTCCTACAATGAGCAGTTCTTC
>NA|TRBV15|NA|TRBJ1-3
CATRVGSSGNTIYF
TGTGCCACCAGGGTGGGGTCATCTGGAAACACCATATATTTT
>once|TRBV9|NA|TRBJ2-1
CASSVGGGLHEQFF
TGTGCCAGCAGCGTAGGGGGCGGGTTGCATGAGCAGTTCTTC
>NA|TRBV29-1|NA|TRBJ2-1
CSVWGNDLLPDNEQFF
TGCAGCGTCTGGGGAAATGACCTACTACCCGACAATGAGCAGTTCTTC
>once|TRBV7-9|TRBD1|TRBJ1-3
CASRGQGGNTIYF
TGTGCCAGCAGGGGACAGGGTGGAAACACCATATATTTT
>NA|TRBV13|NA|TRBJ2-3
CASSLGVGNTDTQYF
TGTGCCAGCAGCTTAGGGGTCGGAAATACAGATACGCAGTATTTT
>NA|TRBV7-6|TRBD2|TRBJ2-5
CASSLLVAGGPETQYF
TGTGCCAGCAGCCTCTTGGTAGCGGGAGGGCCGGAGACCCAGTACTTC